This is a list of T cell receptor beta chains from one sample in a study of cytomegalovirus exposure and HLA in healthy donors. Sequencing used immunoSEQ multiplex PCR; TCRdb keeps in-frame clones, though not all of them. The table lists 150,000 to 200,000 clones, more than 75% of them singletons, with over 2% in the top ten. The sequenced sample was PBMCs. All receptors come from a woman aged 25 to 39 in good health and CMV-seropositive. The CDR3 runs from the conserved cysteine through the conserved F or W. The D gene is left open where the match is weak. Clone size, where shown, is once, few, many, or a class for clones that have expanded.

abundance,v_gene,j_gene,d_gene,CDR3aa,CDR3nt
-,TRBV6-6,TRBJ1-2,-,CASVGPPGDGYTF,TGTGCCAGCGTAGGGCCGCCGGGGGATGGCTACACCTTC
-,TRBV28,TRBJ2-1,TRBD2,CASRLGLVSYNEQFF,TGTGCCAGCAGGTTGGGACTAGTCTCCTACAATGAGCAGTTCTTC
-,TRBV6-6,TRBJ2-7,TRBD1,CASSSTGASYEQYF,TGTGCCAGCAGTTCGACAGGGGCCTCCTACGAGCAGTACTTC
-,TRBV15,TRBJ1-5,-,CATSRGVGAGDADQPQHF,TGTGCCACCAGCAGAGGGGTTGGTGCAGGGGACGCGGATCAGCCCCAGCATTTT
-,TRBV9,TRBJ1-2,-,CASSPSNGYTF,TGTGCCAGCAGTCCATCAAATGGCTACACCTTC
-,TRBV9,TRBJ1-2,TRBD1,CASSVETGGMMGDGYTF,TGTGCCAGCAGCGTAGAAACAGGGGGCATGATGGGTGATGGCTACACCTTC
few,TRBV4-3,TRBJ2-6,-,CASSQELSGSSGANVLTF,TGCGCCAGCAGCCAAGAACTGAGCGGGTCCTCTGGGGCCAACGTCCTGACTTTC
-,TRBV7-2,TRBJ2-6,-,CASSQEAGLSGANVLTF,TGCGCCAGCAGCCAAGAGGCAGGGCTGTCTGGGGCCAACGTCCTGACTTTC
-,TRBV7-6,TRBJ2-7,TRBD1,CASSPRTGLVYEQYF,TGTGCCAGCAGCCCTAGGACAGGGTTGGTCTACGAGCAGTACTTC
-,TRBV7-8,TRBJ2-7,-,CASSSGVYEQYF,TGTGCCAGCAGTTCCGGGGTCTACGAGCAGTACTTC
-,TRBV11-3,TRBJ2-1,-,CASSLGLLNEQFF,TGTGCCAGCAGCTTAGGACTTCTCAATGAGCAGTTCTTC
-,TRBV5-8,TRBJ1-5,-,CASSLYQPQHF,TGTGCCAGCAGCCTTTATCAGCCCCAGCATTTT
-,TRBV4-3,TRBJ2-7,-,CASSQGDRHEQYF,TGCGCCAGCAGCCAAGGTGACAGACACGAGCAGTACTTC
few,TRBV28,TRBJ1-2,-,CASSLLAREVAGYTF,TGTGCCAGCAGTTTATTAGCCAGGGAGGTAGCTGGCTACACCTTC
-,TRBV6-1,TRBJ1-2,-,CASSERAGNYGYTF,TGTGCCAGCAGTGAAAGAGCAGGGAACTATGGCTACACCTTC
once,TRBV5-1,TRBJ2-1,TRBD2,CASSLETGGAGEQFF,TGCGCCAGCAGCTTGGAGACCGGGGGGGCAGGTGAGCAGTTCTTC